The present T cell receptor beta chain was sequenced within a study of cytomegalovirus exposure and HLA in healthy donors. This CDR3 has 15 residues. The V gene end was trimmed by 4 bases and the J gene end by 6 bases; junction bases not matched to a gene: 8. Germline loops: CDR1 SGHRS, CDR2 YFSETQ. This clone has a single count. What it recognizes is unknown. Study-wide results and limits: Rare TCR sequences dominated, though some public TCRs recurred in many donors. Investigators reported around 150 TCR beta chains as tied to cytomegalovirus.

Only in-frame clones appear in the TCRdb table, and some are missing; sequencing was by immunoSEQ multiplex PCR. The table has under 200,000 clones, approximately 87% seen once. The clonotype was recovered from a woman in her 30s in good health and CMV-seronegative. Sequencing was done on a sample of PBMCs. The chain uses TRBV5-1 and TRBJ2-2; 8 bases agree with TRBD1. The DNA of the CDR3 is TGCGCCAGCAGCAACGGACAGGGTAATGCCGGGGAGCTGTTTTTT. It codes for CASSNGQGNAGELFF. Based on the CDR3 plus reference TRBV5-1 and TRBJ2-2, the full variable domain is KAGVTQTPRYLIKTRGQQVTLSCSPISGHRSVSWYQQTPGQGLQFLFEYFSETQRNKGNFPGRFSGRQFSNSRSEMNVSTLELGDSALYLCASSNGQGNAGELFFGEGSRLTVL.